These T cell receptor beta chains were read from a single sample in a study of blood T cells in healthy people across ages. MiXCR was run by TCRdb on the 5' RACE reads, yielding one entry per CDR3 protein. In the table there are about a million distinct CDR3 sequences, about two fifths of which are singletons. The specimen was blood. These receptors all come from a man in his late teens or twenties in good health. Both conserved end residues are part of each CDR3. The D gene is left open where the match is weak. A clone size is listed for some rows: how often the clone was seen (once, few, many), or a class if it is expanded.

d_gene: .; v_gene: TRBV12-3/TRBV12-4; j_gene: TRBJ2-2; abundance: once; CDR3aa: CASSWGSGNTGELFF; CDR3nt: TGTGCCAGCAGTTGGGGTAGCGGTAACACCGGGGAGCTGTTTTTT
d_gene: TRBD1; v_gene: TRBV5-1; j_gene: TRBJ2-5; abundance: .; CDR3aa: CASSSHGGQDKETQYF; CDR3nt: TGCGCCAGCAGCTCACATGGGGGACAGGATAAAGAGACCCAGTACTTC
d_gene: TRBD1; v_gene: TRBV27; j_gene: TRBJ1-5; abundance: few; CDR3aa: CATPDRGPMGNQPQHF; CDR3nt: TGTGCCACCCCAGACAGGGGACCGATGGGCAATCAGCCCCAGCATTTT
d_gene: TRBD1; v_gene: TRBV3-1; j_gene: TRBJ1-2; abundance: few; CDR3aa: CASSPFPTGNYYGYTF; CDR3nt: TGTGCCAGCAGCCCTTTCCCGACAGGGAACTACTATGGCTACACCTTC
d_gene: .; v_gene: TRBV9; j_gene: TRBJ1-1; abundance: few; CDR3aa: CASSPSGGDTEAFF; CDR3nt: TGTGCCAGCAGCCCTAGCGGGGGAGACACTGAAGCTTTCTTT
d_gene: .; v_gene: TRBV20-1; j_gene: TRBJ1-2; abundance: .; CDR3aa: CSAIRNQKNGYTF; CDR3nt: TGCAGTGCTATCAGGAATCAAAAAAATGGCTACACCTTC
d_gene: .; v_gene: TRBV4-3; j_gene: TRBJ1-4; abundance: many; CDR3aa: CASSRTGTNEKLFF; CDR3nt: TGCGCCAGCAGCCGCACAGGGACTAATGAAAAACTGTTTTTT
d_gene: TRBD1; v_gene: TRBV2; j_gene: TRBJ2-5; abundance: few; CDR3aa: CASSLGQGVNEQYF; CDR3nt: TGTGCCAGCAGCCTGGGACAGGGGGTCAATGAGCAGTACTTC
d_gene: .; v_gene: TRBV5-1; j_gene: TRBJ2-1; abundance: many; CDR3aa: CASSLGQSYNEQFF; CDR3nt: TGCGCCAGCAGCTTGGGACAGAGCTACAATGAGCAGTTCTTC
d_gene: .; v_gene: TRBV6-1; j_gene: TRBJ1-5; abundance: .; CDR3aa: CASTRLREIYSNQPQHF; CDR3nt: TGTGCCAGCACCCGCCTCCGGGAGATATATAGCAATCAGCCCCAGCATTTT
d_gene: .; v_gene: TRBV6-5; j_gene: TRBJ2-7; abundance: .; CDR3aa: CASRAGTENFYEQYF; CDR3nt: TGTGCCAGCAGGGCCGGGACCGAAAACTTCTACGAGCAGTACTTC
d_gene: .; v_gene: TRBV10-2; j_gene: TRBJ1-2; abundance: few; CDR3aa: CASRADSYGYTF; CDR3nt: TGCGCCAGCAGGGCCGACAGCTATGGCTACACCTTC
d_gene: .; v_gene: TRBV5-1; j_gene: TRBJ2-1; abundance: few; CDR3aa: CASSLEFGISYNEQFF; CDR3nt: TGCGCCAGCAGCTTGGAGTTCGGTATCTCCTACAATGAGCAGTTCTTC
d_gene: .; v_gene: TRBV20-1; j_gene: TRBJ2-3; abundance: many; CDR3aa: CSAALMSDTQYF; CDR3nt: TGCAGTGCTGCCCTTATGTCAGATACGCAGTATTTT
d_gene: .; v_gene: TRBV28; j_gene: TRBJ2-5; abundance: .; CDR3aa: CASSSYRGGQETQYF; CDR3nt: TGTGCCAGCAGTTCATACAGGGGGGGACAAGAGACCCAGTACTTC
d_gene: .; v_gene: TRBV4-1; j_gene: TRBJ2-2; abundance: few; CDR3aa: CASSHPWNTGELFF; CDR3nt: TGCGCCAGCAGCCACCCTTGGAACACCGGGGAGCTGTTTTTT
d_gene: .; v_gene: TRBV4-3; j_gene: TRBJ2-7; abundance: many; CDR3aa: CASSQDSPSYEQYF; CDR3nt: TGCGCCAGCAGCCAAGATTCACCCTCCTACGAGCAGTACTTC
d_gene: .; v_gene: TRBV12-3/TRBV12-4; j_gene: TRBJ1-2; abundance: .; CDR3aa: CASSLAVRDGYTF; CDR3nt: TGTGCCAGCAGTTTAGCGGTCCGGGACGGCTACACCTTC
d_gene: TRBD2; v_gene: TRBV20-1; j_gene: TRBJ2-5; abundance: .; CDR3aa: CSARDPSTSGGETQYF; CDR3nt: TGCAGTGCTAGAGATCCCTCGACTAGCGGGGGAGAGACCCAGTACTTC
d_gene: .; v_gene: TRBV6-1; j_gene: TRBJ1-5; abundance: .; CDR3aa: CASNRDDRGNQPQHF; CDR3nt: TGTGCCAGCAATCGCGACGACCGGGGCAATCAGCCCCAGCATTTT
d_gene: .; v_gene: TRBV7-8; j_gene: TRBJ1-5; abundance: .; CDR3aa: CASSVAGSGNQPQHF; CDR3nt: TGTGCCAGCAGCGTGGCGGGAAGCGGCAATCAGCCCCAGCATTTT
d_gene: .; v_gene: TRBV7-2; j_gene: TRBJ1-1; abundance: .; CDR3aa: CASSLGSGPNTEAFF; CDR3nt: TGTGCCAGCAGCTTAGGGTCGGGTCCGAACACTGAAGCTTTCTTT
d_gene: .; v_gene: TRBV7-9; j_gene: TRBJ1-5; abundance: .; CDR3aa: CASAFVGGQPQHF; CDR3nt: TGTGCCAGCGCTTTCGTTGGGGGTCAGCCCCAGCATTTT
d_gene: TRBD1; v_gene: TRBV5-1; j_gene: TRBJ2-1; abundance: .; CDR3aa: CASSWSGTGRNNEQFF; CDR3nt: TGCGCCAGCAGCTGGTCCGGGACAGGGCGTAACAACGAGCAGTTCTTC
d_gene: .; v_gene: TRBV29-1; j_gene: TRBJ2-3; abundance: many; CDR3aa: CSVTGRGTDTQYF; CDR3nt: TGCAGCGTCACAGGGAGGGGCACAGATACGCAGTATTTT
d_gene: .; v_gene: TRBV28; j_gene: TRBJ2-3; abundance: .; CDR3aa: CASSFHRANQPQYF; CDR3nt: TGTGCCAGCAGTTTTCACAGGGCCAATCAGCCCCAGTATTTT
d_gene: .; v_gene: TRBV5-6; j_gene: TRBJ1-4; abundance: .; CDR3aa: CAGSPGYGTSEKLFF; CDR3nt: TGTGCCGGCAGCCCGGGTTACGGGACGAGTGAAAAACTGTTTTTT
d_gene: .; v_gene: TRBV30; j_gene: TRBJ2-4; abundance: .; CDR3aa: CAWGVQTGVNIQYF; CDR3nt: TGTGCCTGGGGTGTACAAACCGGGGTAAACATTCAGTACTTC
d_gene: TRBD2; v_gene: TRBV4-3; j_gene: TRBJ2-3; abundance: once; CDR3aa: CASSQERGLAQDAQYF; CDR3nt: TGCGCCAGCAGCCAAGAGCGAGGACTAGCCCAAGATGCGCAGTATTTT
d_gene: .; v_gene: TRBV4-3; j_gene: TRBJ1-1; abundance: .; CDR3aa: CASSQESETEAFF; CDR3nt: TGCGCCAGCAGCCAAGAGTCTGAGACTGAAGCTTTCTTT
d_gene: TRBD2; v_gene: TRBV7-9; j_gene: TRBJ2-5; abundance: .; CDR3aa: CASSHPLAGGQETQYF; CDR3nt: TGTGCCAGCAGCCATCCTCTAGCGGGGGGACAAGAGACCCAGTACTTC
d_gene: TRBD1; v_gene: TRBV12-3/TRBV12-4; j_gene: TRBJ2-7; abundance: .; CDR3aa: CASSPTGWEQYF; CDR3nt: TGTGCCAGCAGTCCGACAGGGTGGGAGCAGTACTTC
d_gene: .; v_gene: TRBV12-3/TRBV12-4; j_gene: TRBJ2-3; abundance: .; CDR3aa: CASSLGAGRTDVQYF; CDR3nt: TGTGCCAGCAGTTTGGGGGCGGGGAGGACAGATGTGCAGTATTTT
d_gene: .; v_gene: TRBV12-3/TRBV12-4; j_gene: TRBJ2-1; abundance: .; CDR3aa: CASSPMADYNEQFF; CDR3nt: TGTGCCAGCAGCCCGATGGCGGATTACAATGAGCAGTTCTTC
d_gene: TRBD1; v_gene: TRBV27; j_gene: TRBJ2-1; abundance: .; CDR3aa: CASSLFGTGASGFYNEQFF; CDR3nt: TGTGCCAGCAGTTTATTTGGGACAGGGGCTAGCGGGTTCTACAATGAGCAGTTCTTC
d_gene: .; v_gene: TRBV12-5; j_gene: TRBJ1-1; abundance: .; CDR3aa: CASGTGRVNTEAFF; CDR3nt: TGTGCTAGTGGTACCGGACGGGTGAACACTGAAGCTTTCTTT
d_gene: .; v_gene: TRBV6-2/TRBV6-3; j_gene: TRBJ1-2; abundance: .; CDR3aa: CASSYGQDYHYGYTF; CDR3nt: TGTGCCAGCAGTTACGGGCAGGACTATCACTATGGCTACACCTTC
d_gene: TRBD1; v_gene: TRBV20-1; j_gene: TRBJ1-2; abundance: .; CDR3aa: CSATDRGHVGYTF; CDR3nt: TGCAGTGCAACGGACAGGGGGCATGTTGGCTACACCTTC
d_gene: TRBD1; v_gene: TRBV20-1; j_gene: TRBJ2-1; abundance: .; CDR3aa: CSAIRGQGGNEQFF; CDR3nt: TGCAGTGCTATCCGGGGACAGGGAGGGAATGAGCAGTTCTTC
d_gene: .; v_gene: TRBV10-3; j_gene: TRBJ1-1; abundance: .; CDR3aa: CAITQTQGGETEAFF; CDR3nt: TGTGCCATCACCCAGACACAGGGCGGGGAAACTGAAGCTTTCTTT
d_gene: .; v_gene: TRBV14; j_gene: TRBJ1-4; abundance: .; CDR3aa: CVSSQVGEKLFF; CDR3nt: TGTGTCAGCAGCCAAGTGGGGGAAAAACTGTTTTTT
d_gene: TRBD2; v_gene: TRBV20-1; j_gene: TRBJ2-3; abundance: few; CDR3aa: CSAILGLEHTTDTQYF; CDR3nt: TGCAGTGCTATACTCGGACTAGAACACACCACAGATACGCAGTATTTT
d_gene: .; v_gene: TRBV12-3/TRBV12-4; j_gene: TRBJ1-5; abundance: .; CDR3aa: CASSSLRDKPQHF; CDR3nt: TGTGCCAGCAGTTCTCTTAGGGATAAGCCCCAGCATTTT
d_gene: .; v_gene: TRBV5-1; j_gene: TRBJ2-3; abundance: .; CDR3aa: CASSTQTVLTDTQYF; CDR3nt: TGCGCCAGCAGCACCCAGACAGTCTTGACAGATACGCAGTATTTT
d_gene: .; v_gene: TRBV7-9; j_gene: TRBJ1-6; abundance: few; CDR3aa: CASSDPGLSPLHF; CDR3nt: TGTGCCAGCAGCGACCCGGGCCTTTCACCCCTCCACTTT
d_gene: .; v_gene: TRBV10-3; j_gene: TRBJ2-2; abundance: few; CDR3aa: CAISEDRLGELFF; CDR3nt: TGTGCCATCAGTGAGGACCGCCTCGGGGAGCTGTTTTTT
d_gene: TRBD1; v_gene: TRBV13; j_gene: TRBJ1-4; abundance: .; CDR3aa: CASSRQGREEKLFF; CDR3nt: TGTGCCAGCAGCCGACAGGGACGAGAGGAAAAACTGTTTTTT
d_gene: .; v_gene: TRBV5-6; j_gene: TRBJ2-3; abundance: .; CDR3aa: CASSLNQGRDTQYF; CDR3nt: TGTGCCAGCAGCTTGAATCAGGGTCGAGATACGCAGTATTTT
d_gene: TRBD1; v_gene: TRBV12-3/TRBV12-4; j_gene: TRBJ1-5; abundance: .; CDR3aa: CASSLGGGQQHF; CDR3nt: TGTGCCAGCAGTTTAGGAGGGGGCCAGCAGCATTTT
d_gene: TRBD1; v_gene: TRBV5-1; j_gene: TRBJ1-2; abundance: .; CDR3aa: CASRGQGDYNNYGYTF; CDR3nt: TGCGCCAGCAGGGGACAGGGGGACTACAATAACTATGGCTACACCTTC
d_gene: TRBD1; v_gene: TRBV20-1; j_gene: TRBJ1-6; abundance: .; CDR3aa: CSARKGARNSPLHF; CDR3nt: TGCAGTGCTAGAAAGGGGGCGAGGAATTCACCCCTCCATTTT
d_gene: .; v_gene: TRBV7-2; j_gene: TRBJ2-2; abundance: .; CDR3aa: CASSVDWNTGELFF; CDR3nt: TGTGCCAGCAGCGTAGACTGGAACACCGGGGAGCTGTTTTTT
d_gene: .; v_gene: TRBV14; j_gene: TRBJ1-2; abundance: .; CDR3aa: CASRQSGTDLWGYTF; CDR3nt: TGTGCCAGCAGACAATCCGGGACGGATCTATGGGGCTACACCTTC
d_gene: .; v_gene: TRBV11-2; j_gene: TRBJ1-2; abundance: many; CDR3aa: CASSSGADYGYTF; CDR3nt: TGTGCCAGCAGCTCGGGGGCGGACTATGGCTACACCTTC